The 3 T cell receptor beta chains below come from one sample, sequenced in a study of spatial heterogeneity in lung cancer. Time point indicated: blood at routine non-recurrence follow-up after resection. TCRdb recomputed calls from the 5' RACE reads with MiXCR, one row per CDR3 protein. The sample shows under 150,000 distinct CDR3 sequences, 11% of them seen only once. The specimen comprised PBMCs, sampled at follow-up. These TCRs come from a female donor with early-stage non-small cell lung cancer.

This clonotype showed up many times. The rearrangement uses TRBV29-1 and TRBJ1-4; 9 bases line up with TRBD1. With 7 bases clipped from V and 8 bases from J, the junction kept 5 bases outside the gene matches. This CDR3 has 12 amino acids. Germline V CDR1 and CDR2: SQVTM, ANQGSEA. The chain's CDR3 is CSAGTGREKLFF. The CDR3 DNA sequence: TGCAGCGCGGGGACAGGGAGGGAAAAACTGTTTTTT.

This clonotype has only a few counts. This rearrangement joins TRBV9 to TRBJ2-3, with D hard to call. Deletions cut 3 bases from V and 1 base from J, with 9 bases between. This CDR3 spans 14 amino acids. Germline loops: CDR1 SGDLS, CDR2 YYNGEE. CDR3 DNA sequence: TGTGCCAGCAGCGCCCGACACGGCACAGATACGCAGTATTTT. Translating it yields CASSARHGTDTQYF.

This clonotype has a count of ten or more. CDR3 sequence reads: CSASRQSLANYGYTF. DNA for the CDR3: TGCAGTGCTAGCCGACAGTCATTAGCTAACTATGGCTACACCTTC. J is TRBJ1-2 and V is TRBV20-1; tentatively, D is TRBD1 (5 bases). CDR1 and CDR2 from the germline V gene are DFQATT and SNEGSKA (reference sequence). V gave up 3 bases and J gave up 0 bases, with 14 bases separating them. The CDR3 runs to 15 residues.